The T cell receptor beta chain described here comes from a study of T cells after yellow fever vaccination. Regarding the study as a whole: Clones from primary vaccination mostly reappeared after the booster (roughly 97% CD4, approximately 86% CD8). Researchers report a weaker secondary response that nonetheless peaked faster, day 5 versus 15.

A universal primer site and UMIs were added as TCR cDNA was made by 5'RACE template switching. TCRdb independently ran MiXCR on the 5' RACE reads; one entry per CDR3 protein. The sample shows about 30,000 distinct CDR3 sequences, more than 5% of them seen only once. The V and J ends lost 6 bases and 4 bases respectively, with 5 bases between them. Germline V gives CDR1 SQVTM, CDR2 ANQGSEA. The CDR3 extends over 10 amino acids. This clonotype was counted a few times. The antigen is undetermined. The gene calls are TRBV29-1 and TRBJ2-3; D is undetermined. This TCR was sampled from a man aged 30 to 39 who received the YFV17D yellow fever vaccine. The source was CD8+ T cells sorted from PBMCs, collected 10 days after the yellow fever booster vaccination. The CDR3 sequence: CSVNSDTQYF. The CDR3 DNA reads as TGCAGCGTGAACTCAGATACGCAGTATTTT.